The 9 T cell receptor beta chains given below trace back to one sample, sequenced in a study of T cell responses to AZD1222 COVID-19 vaccine. Sequencing was performed with immunoSEQ multiplex PCR; in TCRdb, only in-frame clones are kept and a portion is missing. The table has under 80,000 clones, approximately 90% seen once. The sample in question was peripheral blood, obtained on day 0 of AZD1222 vaccination. The receptor set was obtained from an adult in good health.

The V call is TRBV18, the J call TRBJ2-7, with TRBD1 as a possible D gene (6 bases). V dropped 4 bases and J dropped 2 bases, with 12 bases sitting between them. The CDR3 is 14 residues long. The germline gives CDR1 KGHSH, CDR2 LQKENI. CDR3 nucleotides: TGTGCCAGCTCACTGCTTGGACAGACCTACGAGCAGTACTTC. Encoded protein: CASSLLGQTYEQYF.

This clone was seen just once. CDR3 DNA: TGTGCCAGCAGCCCAAGGAGGGCGCGGCGGGAGGGTAACACAGATACGCAGTATTTT. Protein product: CASSPRRARREGNTDTQYF. V is TRBV27 and J is TRBJ2-3, with TRBD2 matching over 9 bases. This CDR3 is built from 19 residues. The junction had 18 bases not matched to a gene; V was cut back by 6 bases and J by 2 bases. Germline CDR1 is MNHEY and CDR2 is SMNVEV (reference sequence).

The rearrangement uses TRBV30 and TRBJ2-5; D possibly matches TRBD1 or TRBD2 (5 bases each). This CDR3 comprises 15 residues. Trimming pared 1 base from V and 1 base from J, leaving 13 bases between. Germline V gene sequence: CDR1 GTSNPN, CDR2 SVGIG (reference sequence). The CDR3 region has the DNA TGTGCCTGGAGTGCGGGGCAGCGGCTCCAAGAGACCCAGTACTTC. This translates into CAWSAGQRLQETQYF. Full variable domain (outside the CDR3, taken from reference TRBV30 and TRBJ2-5): SQTIHQWPATLVQPVGSPLSLECTVEGTSNPNLYWYRQAAGRGLQLLFYSVGIGQISSEVPQNLSASRPQDRQFILSSKKLLLSDSGFYLCAWSAGQRLQETQYFGPGTRLLVL.

This clone is a singleton in its sample. J is TRBJ1-6 and V is TRBV25-1; 7 bases match TRBD1. Germline V lookup: CDR1 MGHDK, CDR2 SYGVNS. The CDR3 has 17 amino acids. J was trimmed by 5 bases and V by 1 base; bases with no gene match: 8. The CDR3 region is CASSELGVDRDNSPLHF. The DNA of the CDR3 is TGTGCCAGCAGTGAATTAGGCGTCGACAGGGATAATTCACCCCTCCACTTT.

This sequence joins TRBV19 and TRBJ2-2, with 11 nucleotides matching TRBD1. The ends lost 5 bases at V and 6 bases at J; junction bases unmatched: 8. Germline lookup yields CDR1 LNHDA and CDR2 SQIVND (reference sequence). The CDR3 sequence is 16 residues long. CDR3 in amino acids: CASSHGQGATAGELFF. CDR3 sequence (DNA): TGTGCCAGTAGTCACGGACAGGGGGCTACGGCCGGGGAGCTGTTTTTT.

The rearrangement links TRBV11-2 to TRBJ2-6; TRBD2 is a possible D gene (6 bases). CDR3 length: 14 amino acids. V lost 8 bases and J 3 bases, leaving 11 bases between the germline ends. Per germline, CDR1 SGHAT and CDR2 FQNNGV. The CDR3 loop reads CASGEAGGANVLTF. The CDR3, as DNA: TGTGCCAGCGGGGAGGCAGGTGGGGCCAACGTCCTGACTTTC.

This clone was picked up a small number of times. The chain recombines TRBV27 with TRBJ2-6, with D hard to call. CDR1 and CDR2 from the germline V gene are MNHEY and SMNVEV (reference sequence). Trimming removed 10 bases from V and 3 bases from J, with 16 bases in between. The length of the CDR3 is 15 residues. The CDR3 DNA is TGTGCCATCGGAAGGTGGTCTTATGGGGCCAACGTCCTGACTTTC. Translated: CAIGRWSYGANVLTF.

The chain couples TRBV27 to TRBJ2-7, with D possibly being TRBD2 (6 bases). The length of the CDR3 is 17 residues. Germline values: CDR1 MNHEY, CDR2 SMNVEV (reference sequence). V shed 3 bases and J shed 2 bases, with 20 bases lying between them. Written as DNA, the CDR3 is TGTGCCAGCAGTTTTCGGGGATCGGGCGGGACTGCCTACGAGCAGTACTTC. Protein product: CASSFRGSGGTAYEQYF.

This chain connects TRBV27 to TRBJ2-7; 7 bases match TRBD2. This CDR3 is built from 15 residues. Germline trimming cut 5 bases from V and 2 bases from J; bases unmatched to any gene: 9. CDR1 is MNHEY and CDR2 is SMNVEV in the germline V gene (reference sequence). In nucleotides, the CDR3 is TGTGCCAGCAGTCCCTCTAGCGGCTTCACCTACGAGCAGTACTTC. Translated: CASSPSSGFTYEQYF.